The 11 T cell receptor beta chains listed next were all sequenced from one sample in a study of T cell responses to AZD1222 COVID-19 vaccine. The data were produced by immunoSEQ multiplex PCR, yet TCRdb's version contains in-frame clones alone and is incomplete. The repertoire has around 150,000 clones, more than 85% of them found once; the top ten carry approximately 3.3%. This specimen was peripheral blood, taken 28 days after the second AZD1222 dose. These receptor sequences come from an adult who received the AZD1222 COVID-19 vaccine.

This chain joins TRBV2 and TRBJ1-6; D call uncertain. The CDR3 runs to 12 residues. The germline V and J ends were trimmed by 2 bases and 9 bases, with 5 bases remaining between them. Germline CDR1 and CDR2: SNHLY and FYNNEI. The CDR3 loop reads CASSETISPLHF. CDR3 sequence (DNA): TGTGCCAGCAGTGAAACCATTTCACCCCTCCACTTT.

Only one count was recorded for this clone. The chain couples TRBV27 to TRBJ2-3; 10 nucleotides agree with TRBD2. CDR1 is MNHEY, CDR2 SMNVEV, per germline (reference sequence). The CDR3 is 17 amino acids. Germline trimming cut 5 bases from V and 2 bases from J; bases unmatched to any gene: 10. The CDR3 nucleotides read TGTGCCAGCAGTCCGCTCCTAGCGGGAGTTCCCACAGATACGCAGTATTTT. Encoded protein: CASSPLLAGVPTDTQYF.

CDR3 residues: CASSLTSGRSYNEQFF. In DNA form, the CDR3 reads TGTGCCAGCAGCTTAACTAGCGGGAGGTCCTACAATGAGCAGTTCTTC. The rearrangement uses TRBV5-8 and TRBJ2-1; 12 bases map to TRBD2. V lost 2 bases and J lost 1; bases outside the gene matches: 1. The length of the CDR3 is 16 residues. Germline CDR1 reads SGHTS; CDR2 reads YDEGEE.

This rearrangement joins TRBV27 to TRBJ1-5; D not certain. Trimming stripped 2 bases from V and 2 bases from J, with 10 bases between. The CDR3 runs 15 residues. Per germline, CDR1 MNHEY and CDR2 SMNVEV (reference sequence). The CDR3 sequence is CASSLARGGNQPQHF. Written as DNA, the CDR3 is TGTGCCAGCAGTTTAGCCCGAGGTGGCAATCAGCCCCAGCATTTT.

V usage is TRBV6-2 or TRBV6-3 and J usage is TRBJ2-7; D ambiguous. Germline CDR1 reads MNHEY; CDR2 reads SVGEGT. Trimming shortened V by 5 bases and J by 0 bases, and 2 bases separated the two germline ends. This CDR3 spans 11 amino acids. CDR3 in amino acids: CASSPSYEQYF. CDR3 DNA sequence: TGTGCCAGCAGTCCCTCCTACGAGCAGTACTTC.

J is TRBJ1-3 and V is TRBV6-5; D gene unclear. The CDR3 is made up of 16 amino acids. The germline V gene has CDR1 MNHEY and CDR2 SVGAGI. Trimming left V 2 bases short and J 3 bases short, with 14 bases between. DNA for the CDR3: TGTGCCAGCAGTTACACTCCCTATGAATATGGAAACACCATATATTTT. It yields the protein CASSYTPYEYGNTIYF.

The V call is TRBV7-9, the J call TRBJ2-2, with unresolved D. Germline-derived CDR1 and CDR2 are SEHNR and FQNEAQ (reference sequence). The ends were cut back, 1 base at V and 7 bases at J, with 13 bases in the middle. This CDR3 region has 15 residues. The CDR3 coding sequence is TGTGCCAGCAGCTTAGTACTTTTGTCGGTCGGGGAGCTGTTTTTT. Protein product: CASSLVLLSVGELFF.

The chain recombines TRBV7-9 with TRBJ2-3, with D possibly TRBD2 on 5 matching bases. Germline V lookup: CDR1 SEHNR, CDR2 FQNEAQ (reference sequence). V lost 2 bases to trimming and J lost 0 bases, with 12 bases between them. The CDR3 spans 16 residues. The CDR3 is CASSLWERFSTDTQYF. CDR3 DNA sequence: TGTGCCAGCAGCTTATGGGAGCGGTTTAGCACAGATACGCAGTATTTT.

This chain connects TRBV2 to TRBJ2-2; 7 bases line up with TRBD1. The ends lost 6 bases at V and 7 bases at J; junction bases unmatched: 5. CDR1 and CDR2 from the germline V gene are SNHLY and FYNNEI. This CDR3 region has 13 residues. CDR3 DNA: TGTGCCAGCAGGGAACAGGGGTACGGGGAGCTGTTTTTT. Translated, it gives CASREQGYGELFF. The full variable domain, in which reference TRBV2 and TRBJ2-2 provide the parts outside the CDR3, is EPEVTQTPSHQVTQMGQEVILRCVPISNHLYFYWYRQILGQKVEFLVSFYNNEISEKSEIFDDQFSVERPDGSNFTLKIRSTKLEDSAMYFCASREQGYGELFFGEGSRLTVL.

V usage is TRBV28 and J usage is TRBJ1-2; D call uncertain. Trimming removed 3 bases at V and 4 bases at J, with 9 bases between. The germline CDR1 and CDR2 sequences are MDHEN and SYDVKM. The CDR3 length is 13 residues. Written as DNA, the CDR3 is TGTGCCAGCAGTTTGCTGGCGGGCTATGGCTACACCTTC. As protein: CASSLLAGYGYTF.

The chain couples TRBV15 to TRBJ1-4; 8 bases are shared with TRBD1. The CDR3 has 14 residues. Germline CDR1 reads LNHNV; CDR2 reads YYDKDF (reference sequence). With V trimmed by 2 bases and J by 7 bases, 3 bases remained unmatched. CDR3 DNA sequence: TGTGCCACCAGCAGACAGGGGGCCGGTGAAAAACTGTTTTTT. This sequence encodes CATSRQGAGEKLFF.